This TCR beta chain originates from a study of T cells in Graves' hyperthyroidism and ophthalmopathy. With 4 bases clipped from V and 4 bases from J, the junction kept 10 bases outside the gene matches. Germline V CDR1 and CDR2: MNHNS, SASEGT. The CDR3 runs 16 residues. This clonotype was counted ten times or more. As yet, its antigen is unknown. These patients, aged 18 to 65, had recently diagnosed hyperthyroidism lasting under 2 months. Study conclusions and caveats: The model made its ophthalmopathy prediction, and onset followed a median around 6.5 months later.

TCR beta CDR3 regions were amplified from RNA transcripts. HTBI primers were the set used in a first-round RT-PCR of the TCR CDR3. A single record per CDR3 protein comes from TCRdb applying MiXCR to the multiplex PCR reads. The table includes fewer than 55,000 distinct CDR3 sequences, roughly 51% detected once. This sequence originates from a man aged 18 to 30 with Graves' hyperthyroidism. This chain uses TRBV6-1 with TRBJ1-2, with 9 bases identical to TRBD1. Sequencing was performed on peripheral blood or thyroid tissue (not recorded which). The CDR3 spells CASSAGTGRPIYGYTF. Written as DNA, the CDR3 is TGTGCCAGCAGTGCCGGGACAGGGCGACCTATCTATGGCTACACCTTC.